These 9 T cell receptor beta chains were all obtained from the same sample, sequenced in a study of Graves' ophthalmopathy and Graves' hyperthyroidism. Using RNA transcripts, the TCR beta CDR3 regions were amplified. After a first-round RT-PCR with HTBI primers, a second-round multiplex PCR was run. TCRdb used MiXCR to reprocess the multiplex PCR reads, holding one entry per CDR3 protein. The sample has 350,000 or so distinct CDR3 sequences, about a sixth seen once. What was sequenced was peripheral blood. These receptors all stem from an adult man with Graves' ophthalmopathy.

This clonotype came up many times. The rearrangement joins TRBV24-1 to TRBJ2-2, with 7 bases identical to TRBD2. Germline trimming cut 2 bases from V and 3 bases from J; bases unmatched to any gene: 8. Germline V gene lookup returns CDR1 KGHDR and CDR2 SFDVKD. This CDR3 contains 17 residues. The CDR3: CATSDSRRLAHTGELFF. The DNA of the CDR3 is TGTGCCACCAGTGATTCTCGAAGACTAGCCCACACCGGGGAGCTGTTTTTT.

This clonotype was counted ten times or more. As DNA, the CDR3 is TGTGCCAGTAGTACGACCTGGGACCGATACTTCGATGGCTACACCTTC. This codes for CASSTTWDRYFDGYTF. The gene calls are TRBV19 and TRBJ1-2; maybe TRBD1 (5 bases). The germline CDR1 and CDR2 sequences are LNHDA and SQIVND (reference sequence). The CDR3 spans 16 residues. V dropped 4 bases and J dropped 6 bases, with 21 bases sitting between them.

The V call is TRBV7-8, the J call TRBJ2-5; no definite D call. Deletions cut 0 bases from V and 5 bases from J, with 13 bases between. The CDR3 runs 15 residues. CDR1 is SGHVS and CDR2 is FQNEAQ in the germline V gene. The CDR3 region has the DNA TGTGCCAGCAGCTTAGCCTTGGGGTCTTGGGAGACCCAGTACTTC. Its translation is CASSLALGSWETQYF.

J is TRBJ1-2 and V is TRBV6-1; the match to TRBD1 covers 7 bases. V shed 6 bases and J 2 bases; nucleotides not matched to a gene: 6. CDR1 is MNHNS, CDR2 SASEGT, per germline. There are 14 residues in the CDR3. This CDR3 reads CASRRQGTNYGYTF. The CDR3 nucleotides read TGTGCCAGCAGAAGACAGGGAACAAACTATGGCTACACCTTC.

V and J are TRBV2 and TRBJ2-7, with 8 bases aligning to TRBD1. J lost 6 bases, V lost 11 bases, and 9 bases had no gene match. The CDR3 sequence is 12 residues long. Germline V gene lookup returns CDR1 SNHLY and CDR2 FYNNEI. The CDR3 loop is CAGQGFFSEQYF. The CDR3 coding sequence is TGTGCCGGACAGGGTTTTTTTTCCGAGCAGTACTTC.

This clonotype was counted at least ten times. This sequence joins TRBV12-3 or TRBV12-4 and TRBJ2-7; the D call may be TRBD1 or TRBD2 (6 bases each). Trimming cost V 6 bases and J 2 bases, with 20 bases left between them. This CDR3 spans 16 amino acids. CDR3 coding DNA: TGTGCCAGCAGACAGTTTACAGGGCGCGGGACCTACGAGCAGTACTTC. Its protein product is CASRQFTGRGTYEQYF.

This clonotype was recorded at least ten times. The CDR3 DNA follows: TGTGCCAGCAATAGACTTGGGTGGAATGGCTACACCTTC. Encoded protein: CASNRLGWNGYTF. The chain links TRBV12-3 or TRBV12-4 to TRBJ1-2, with D uncertain. The CDR3 length is 13 residues. V was cut by 7 bases and J by 6 bases, with 15 bases left in between.

This clonotype came up many times. The chain has TRBV6-1 and TRBJ2-7; 7 bases align to TRBD1. Per the germline V gene, CDR1 is MNHNS and CDR2 is SASEGT. The CDR3 loop spans 14 amino acids. The trim removed 5 bases at V and 3 bases at J, leaving 7 bases unmatched. The CDR3 region is CASSRQTGNYEQYF. CDR3 nucleotide sequence: TGTGCCAGCAGTAGGCAGACAGGGAACTACGAGCAGTACTTC.

The sample holds many counts of this clonotype. The rearrangement joins TRBV6-2 or TRBV6-3 to TRBJ1-5, with TRBD1 matching over 8 bases. Germline values: CDR1 MNHEY, CDR2 SVGEGT. V lost 6 bases, J lost 2 bases, and 18 bases stayed unmatched. This CDR3 comprises 19 residues. The CDR3 region is CASSPGTGKFGSGNQPQHF. CDR3 in DNA: TGTGCCAGCAGCCCCGGGACAGGTAAATTTGGGTCTGGCAATCAGCCCCAGCATTTT.